This T cell receptor (beta chain) was found in a study of blood T cell repertoires in COVID-19. This CDR3 is built from 15 residues. Profiled with immunoSEQ multiplex PCR; TCRdb holds only in-frame clones, not every one. The sample includes about 200,000 clones, 85% to 90% seen only once; the top ten take 3%. The source material was peripheral blood. This chain links TRBV12-2 with TRBJ1-5; the table's D gene call, TRBD1, was not cross checked with the DNA. TRBV12-2 counts as a pseudogene. This receptor was identified in a man in his fifties or sixties with acute or convalescent COVID-19. CDR3 nucleotide sequence: TGTGCAAGTCGCTTAGCGGGCCAGACCAATCAGCCCCAGCATTTT. Encoded protein: CASRLAGQTNQPQHF.